Following are 4 T cell receptor beta chains from one sample sequenced in a study of OX40 agonist ivuxolimab in advanced cancers. Sequenced by immunoSEQ multiplex PCR; TCRdb stores in-frame clones only, minus some. The repertoire consists of about 48,000 clones, with over 80% occurring once and the leading ten covering about 1.2%. The sequenced sample was CD4+ or CD8+ T cells sorted from blood, obtained in a trial of the OX40 agonist ivuxolimab. These receptors were obtained from an adult with an advanced solid tumor such as melanoma, head and neck, liver or kidney cancer.

The chain combines TRBV7-8 with TRBJ2-5; 11 positions agree with TRBD1. V dropped 2 bases and J dropped 5; count of bases not matched to a gene: 10. The germline V gene has CDR1 SGHVS and CDR2 FQNEAQ. CDR3 length: 17 residues. The CDR3 DNA follows: TGTGCCAGCAGCTTACATGGACAGGGGGCTGTAAAGGAGACCCAGTACTTC. It encodes CASSLHGQGAVKETQYF.

This chain joins TRBV6-1 and TRBJ1-3; no definite D call. This CDR3 is built from 12 residues. Germline CDR1 reads MNHNS; CDR2 reads SASEGT. The V and J ends lost 8 bases and 3 bases respectively, with 8 bases between them. The CDR3 sequence is CASGRGGNTIYF. The CDR3 bases are TGTGCCAGCGGCCGGGGTGGAAACACCATATATTTT.

This chain uses TRBV6-6 with TRBJ2-7, with 11 bases matching TRBD1. The CDR3 spans 16 residues. J gave up 6 bases and V 6 bases, and 13 bases lay outside the gene matches. Germline V lookup: CDR1 MNHNY, CDR2 SVGAGI (reference sequence). The CDR3, as DNA: TGTGCCAGCAGCTACAATCTTCCGGGACAGGGGGTCGAGCAGTACTTC. Translating it yields CASSYNLPGQGVEQYF.

The V call is TRBV7-9, the J call TRBJ2-7; TRBD1 matches at 7 bases. J was trimmed by 2 bases and V by 4 bases; bases with no gene match: 2. Germline V CDR1 and CDR2: SEHNR, FQNEAQ (reference sequence). The CDR3 spans 13 residues. The CDR3 coding sequence is TGTGCCAGCAGCTACACAGGGGCCTACGAGCAGTACTTC. Translated: CASSYTGAYEQYF.